This T cell receptor beta chain was sequenced in a study of blood T cell repertoires in COVID-19. The wider study: Italy, Spain and the United States were the sources of the convalescent and acute COVID-19 samples. From T cells, B-cell-depleted T cells, or PBMCs came the material, which was cDNA or gDNA.

Authors' processing steps: From reference gene primer amplification, estimates of nucleated cell counts were derived. TCRdb's copy holds only in-frame clones and misses some; the assay was immunoSEQ multiplex PCR. The V and J calls and clone size come from that table; D and trimming were worked out from the DNA. The sample holds approximately 200,000 clones, around 82% seen once. This receptor was taken from a woman aged 60 to 75 with acute or convalescent COVID-19. The sequencing sample was made of peripheral blood.

The CDR3 nucleotides are TGCGCCAGCAGCCCACAGGGTCTTTTGAACACAGATACGCAGTATTTT. This sequence encodes CASSPQGLLNTDTQYF. The V gene is TRBV5-1, the J gene TRBJ2-3; perhaps TRBD1 as D (6 bases). The CDR3 has 16 residues. Germline CDR1 is SGHRS and CDR2 is YFSETQ. V lost 4 bases, J lost 2 bases, and 17 bases lay in between.